The next 20 T cell receptor beta chains were all read from a single sample in a study of regulatory T cells in long-lasting Graves disease. Time point of the sample: newly diagnosed GD, antithyroid drugs for less than 3 months. Preparation of the TCR library used RNA extracted from PBMCs. Building of the TCR beta libraries involved iRepertoire HTBI primers and Arm-PCR of CDR3 regions. TCRdb recomputed calls from the multiplex PCR reads with MiXCR, one row per CDR3 protein. Found here are a few hundred thousand distinct CDR3 sequences, around 21% of them singletons; the top ten hold over 11%. The material was peripheral blood mononuclear cells (PBMCs), obtained at new diagnosis, from a patient treated with antithyroid drugs. All receptors come from a female donor with Graves disease.

The sample holds many counts of this clonotype. The gene calls are TRBV7-7 and TRBJ2-5; 7 bases align to TRBD2. The germline V gene has CDR1 SSHAT and CDR2 FNYEAQ (reference sequence). The V gene end was trimmed by 2 bases and the J gene end by 1 base; junction bases not matched to a gene: 7. The CDR3 covers 16 residues. The DNA for the CDR3 is TGTGCCAGCAGCTTAATGGCTAGCGGCTCCCAAGAGACCCAGTACTTC. It codes for CASSLMASGSQETQYF.

This clonotype was counted only a few times. A much larger clone is a single base away; this may be a read error. CDR3 loop: CASSDSMIMGAGEQYF. The CDR3 DNA reads as TGTGCCAGCAGTGACTCGATGATAATGGGGGCCGGGGAGCAGTACTTC. V gene TRBV6-4 combines with J gene TRBJ2-5; D is perhaps TRBD1 (6 bases). Germline CDR1 MRHNA, CDR2 SNTAGT. V lost 0 bases, J lost 11 bases, and 22 bases lay in between. CDR3 length equals 16 residues.

This clonotype has at least ten counts. Germline is not matched at one junction end, which may reflect a read error. This rearrangement joins TRBV5-1 to TRBJ2-3; no clear D gene. CDR3 length: 14 amino acids. Per germline, CDR1 SGHRS and CDR2 YFSETQ. The CDR3 DNA reads as TGTGCCAGCAGCTTGGAACACAACACAGATACGCAGTATTTT. It codes for CASSLEHNTDTQYF. Drawing the rest from reference TRBV5-1 and TRBJ2-3, the complete variable domain is KAGVTQTPRYLIKTRGQQVTLSCSPISGHRSVSWYQQTPGQGLQFLFEYFSETQRNKGNFPGRFSGRQFSNSRSEMNVSTLELGDSALYLCASSLEHNTDTQYFGPGTRLTVL.

This clonotype was seen repeatedly, ten times or more. This rearrangement joins TRBV30 to TRBJ1-2; a weak D match, TRBD1 (5 bases). V lost 5 bases and J 8 bases, leaving 12 bases between the germline ends. The CDR3 length is 11 residues. The germline gives CDR1 GTSNPN, CDR2 SVGIG (reference sequence). CDR3 sequence: CAWRGRRGYTF. The CDR3 nucleotides are TGTGCCTGGCGGGGCCGACGCGGCTACACCTTC.

This clonotype has ten or more counts. V gene TRBV20-1 combines with J gene TRBJ2-7, with a tentative D call TRBD1 (6 bases). The V gene's germline CDR1 is DFQATT and CDR2 SNEGSKA (reference sequence). CDR3 length equals 14 residues. V was pared by 4 bases and J by 2 bases, with 15 bases between. The CDR3 sequence: CSATFRGGTYEQYF. Written as DNA, the CDR3 is TGCAGTGCTACCTTCCGAGGGGGAACCTACGAGCAGTACTTC.

This clonotype was picked up one time. The gene calls are TRBV7-2 and TRBJ2-2; 14 nucleotides line up with TRBD2. V lost 1 base to trimming and J lost 5 bases; unmatched junction nucleotides: 6. The germline V gene has CDR1 SGHTA and CDR2 FQGNSA. The CDR3 length is 18 residues. CDR3 coding DNA: TGTGCCAGCAGCTTAGTTGGGACTAGCGGGAGCAAGACCGGGGAGCTGTTTTTT. It specifies CASSLVGTSGSKTGELFF.

This clonotype was observed a single time. This chain joins TRBV7-2 and TRBJ2-3, with TRBD2 matching over 8 bases. The junction had 6 bases not matched to a gene; V was cut back by 1 base and J by 0 bases. The CDR3 is 17 amino acids. The germline V gene encodes CDR1 SGHTA and CDR2 FQGNSA. The CDR3 here is CASSLGVASGSTDTQYF. DNA for the CDR3: TGTGCCAGCAGCTTAGGGGTGGCTAGCGGGAGCACAGATACGCAGTATTTT.

There are many counts of this clonotype. The gene calls are TRBV6-2 or TRBV6-3 and TRBJ1-5, with D perhaps matching TRBD1 (5 bases). Looked up from germline, CDR1 is MNHEY and CDR2 is SVGEGT. The V and J ends lost 2 bases and 3 bases respectively, with 11 bases between them. This CDR3 has 15 amino acids. The CDR3 coding sequence is TGTGCCAGCAGTTACCCGCGGGGGAACAATCAGCCCCAGCATTTT. It translates to CASSYPRGNNQPQHF.

This clonotype was recorded many times. The CDR3 DNA is TGCGCCAGCAGCTCCCAGACGGGACCTATTAACACAGATACGCAGTATTTT. It encodes CASSSQTGPINTDTQYF. The chain carries TRBV4-3 and TRBJ2-3; D possibly uses TRBD1 or TRBD2 (5 bases each). The V end was cut by 5 bases, the J end by 2 bases, with 20 bases between. The CDR3 totals 17 residues. CDR1 and CDR2 from the germline V gene are LGHNA and YSLEER.

At least ten counts were recorded for this clonotype. The V gene is TRBV7-2, the J gene TRBJ1-1; no firm D call. The V gene's germline CDR1 is SGHTA and CDR2 FQGNSA. V lost 3 bases to trimming and J lost 1 base, with 9 bases between them. This CDR3 is 14 amino acids long. CDR3 sequence (DNA): TGTGCCAGCAGCTTTGGGCCAGGGAACACTGAAGCTTTCTTT. As protein: CASSFGPGNTEAFF.

There are many counts of this clonotype. The chain joins TRBV12-3 or TRBV12-4 to TRBJ2-7, with 10 bases fitting TRBD1. The V segment lost 5 bases and the J segment 7 bases; nucleotides outside the gene matches: 11. The CDR3 covers 15 residues. Here the CDR3 DNA reads TGTGCCAGCAGTCCAACCCGGGACAGGGGTCTTGAGCAGTACTTC. Translation: CASSPTRDRGLEQYF.

Concerning this clonotype: A much more abundant neighbour one base away suggests this may be a read error. This chain links TRBV30 with TRBJ2-1, with D tentatively TRBD1 (6 bases). The DNA end is more similar to TRBJ2-3, so the J call may be wrong. The germline V gene encodes CDR1 GTSNPN and CDR2 SVGIG (reference sequence). This CDR3 spans 15 amino acids. CDR3 sequence: CAWGLGHKDADTQYF. In DNA form, the CDR3 reads TGTGCCTGGGGACTGGGACACAAAGATGCTGATACGCAGTATTTT.

This clonotype was counted many times. The chain employs TRBV20-1 and TRBJ1-2; D is unclear. The CDR3 has 10 amino acids. The germline CDR1 and CDR2 sequences are DFQATT and SNEGSKA (reference sequence). Trimming removed 2 bases at V and 6 bases at J, with 4 bases between. The CDR3 reads CSARNDGYTF. CDR3 bases: TGCAGTGCTAGAAACGATGGCTACACCTTC.

At least ten counts were recorded for this clonotype. V is TRBV28 and J is TRBJ1-2; D call uncertain. The CDR3 sequence is 14 residues long. Germline CDR1 MDHEN, CDR2 SYDVKM. V lost 4 bases and J lost 4, with 13 bases in between. The CDR3 here is CASSSMRGAYGYTF. The CDR3 DNA is TGTGCCAGCAGTTCCATGCGAGGAGCCTATGGCTACACCTTC.

This clonotype occurred a few times. This rearrangement joins TRBV6-1 to TRBJ2-3; D remains ambiguous. The CDR3 runs 13 residues. Trimming removed 6 bases at V and 6 bases at J, with 13 bases between. CDR1 is MNHNS, CDR2 SASEGT, per germline. In DNA, the CDR3 is TGTGCCAGCAGCAAGACTCTATCTGATACGCAGTATTTT. It codes for CASSKTLSDTQYF.

This clonotype showed up many times. The V call is TRBV15, the J call TRBJ1-5; D is uncertain. The CDR3 totals 15 residues. With 1 base removed from V and 5 bases from J, the gap between germline ends came to 12 bases. Germline assignment: CDR1 LNHNV and CDR2 YYDKDF (reference sequence). CDR3 loop: CATSRVPRRHQPQHF. The CDR3 DNA reads as TGTGCCACCAGCAGAGTCCCTCGAAGGCATCAGCCCCAGCATTTT.

This clonotype was found many times. The chain has TRBV20-1 and TRBJ2-7; TRBD1 matches 9 bases. CDR1 and CDR2 from the germline V gene are DFQATT and SNEGSKA (reference sequence). The CDR3 sequence is 18 residues long. V shed 0 bases and J 2 bases; nucleotides not matched to a gene: 14. The CDR3 protein is CSARDLPYPGQGTYEQYF. The CDR3 nucleotides are TGCAGTGCTAGAGACCTACCCTATCCGGGACAGGGAACCTACGAGCAGTACTTC.

This rearrangement joins TRBV6-1 to TRBJ2-7; 12 bases are a match to TRBD2. J gave up 3 bases and V 10 bases, and 4 bases lay outside the gene matches. Germline V lookup: CDR1 MNHNS, CDR2 SASEGT. The CDR3 is 13 amino acids. CDR3 sequence: CAIQTSGSYEQYF. The DNA of the CDR3 is TGTGCCATCCAGACTAGCGGGAGCTACGAGCAGTACTTC.

This clonotype has only a few counts. As DNA, the CDR3 is TGTGCCAGCAGTGATTCGAGGGGAGGGTTGCGGGAGCAGTACTTC. This translates into CASSDSRGGLREQYF. V gene TRBV25-1 combines with J gene TRBJ2-7; 7 nucleotides agree with TRBD2. Looked up from germline, CDR1 is MGHDK and CDR2 is SYGVNS. V trimming: 3 bases; J trimming: 7 bases; junction bases outside the gene matches: 12. The length of the CDR3 is 15 residues.

In this sample, this clonotype turned up many times. The chain couples TRBV20-1 to TRBJ1-1; 8 bases are a match to TRBD1. CDR3 length: 17 residues. The V and J ends lost 0 bases and 11 bases, in that order; junction bases with no gene match: 20. CDR1 and CDR2 (germline): DFQATT, SNEGSKA (reference sequence). The CDR3 nucleotides are TGCAGTGCTAGAGATGAACCGGACAGGGACCACTTAGGGGGGGCTTTCTTT. This codes for CSARDEPDRDHLGGAFF.